This TCR beta chain comes out of a study of PD-1 blockade in classical Hodgkin lymphoma. The data were produced by immunoSEQ multiplex PCR, yet TCRdb's version contains in-frame clones alone and is incomplete. The profile shows under 40,000 clones, less than 90% of them singletons. This CDR3 has 14 residues. The germline V and J ends were trimmed by 5 bases and 1 base, with 12 bases remaining between them. Germline-derived CDR1 and CDR2 are KGHSH and LQKENI. Documented time point: newly diagnosed, previously untreated cHL patient sample. Using magnetic negative selection, the CD4+ T cells were separated out of thawed PBMCs.

This clonotype was sampled from a human donor with classical Hodgkin lymphoma. The rearrangement uses TRBV18 and TRBJ2-7, with D unresolved. Sequenced sample: CD4+ T cells from blood. Here the CDR3 reads CASSSTTVSYEQYF. In DNA form, the CDR3 reads TGTGCCAGCTCAAGCACGACGGTTTCCTACGAGCAGTACTTC.